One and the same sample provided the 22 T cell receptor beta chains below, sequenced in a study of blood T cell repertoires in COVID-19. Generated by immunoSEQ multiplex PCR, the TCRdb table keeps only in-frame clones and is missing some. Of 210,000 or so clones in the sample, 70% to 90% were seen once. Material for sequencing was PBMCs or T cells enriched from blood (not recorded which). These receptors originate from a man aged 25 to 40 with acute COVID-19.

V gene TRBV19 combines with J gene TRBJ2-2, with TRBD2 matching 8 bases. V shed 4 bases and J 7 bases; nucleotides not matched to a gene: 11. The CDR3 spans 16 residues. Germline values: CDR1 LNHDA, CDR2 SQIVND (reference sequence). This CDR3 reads CASSTVPGGSGGELFF. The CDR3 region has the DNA TGTGCCAGTAGTACCGTACCGGGGGGGTCTGGCGGGGAGCTGTTTTTT.

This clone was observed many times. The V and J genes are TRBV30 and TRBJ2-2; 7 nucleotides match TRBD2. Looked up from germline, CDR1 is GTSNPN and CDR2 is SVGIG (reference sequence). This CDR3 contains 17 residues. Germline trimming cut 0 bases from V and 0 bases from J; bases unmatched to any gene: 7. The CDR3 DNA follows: TGTGCCTGGAGTGTCGGGGGGAGGGCTACGAACACCGGGGAGCTGTTTTTT. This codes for CAWSVGGRATNTGELFF.

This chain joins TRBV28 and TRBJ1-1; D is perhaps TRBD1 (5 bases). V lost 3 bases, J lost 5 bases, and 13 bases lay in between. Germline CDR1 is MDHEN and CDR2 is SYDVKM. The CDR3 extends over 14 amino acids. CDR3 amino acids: CASSFRGLGTEAFF. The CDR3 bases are TGTGCCAGCAGTTTCCGGGGGTTAGGAACTGAAGCTTTCTTT.

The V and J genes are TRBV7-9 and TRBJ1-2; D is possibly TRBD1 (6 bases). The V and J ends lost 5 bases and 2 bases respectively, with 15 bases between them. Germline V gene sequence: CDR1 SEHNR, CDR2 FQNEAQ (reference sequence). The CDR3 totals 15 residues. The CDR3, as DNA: TGTGCCAGCAGCATCCCAGGGGATGCCAACTATGGCTACACCTTC. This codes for CASSIPGDANYGYTF.

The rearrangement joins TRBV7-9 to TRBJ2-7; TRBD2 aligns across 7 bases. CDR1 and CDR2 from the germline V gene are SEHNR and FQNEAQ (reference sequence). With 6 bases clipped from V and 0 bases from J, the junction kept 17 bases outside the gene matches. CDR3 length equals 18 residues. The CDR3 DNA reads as TGTGCCAGCAGTCTTACAACGCGGGGGACTGGAAGCTCCTACGAGCAGTACTTC. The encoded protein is CASSLTTRGTGSSYEQYF.

The CDR3 sequence is CASQDRGNEKLFF. Here the CDR3 DNA reads TGTGCCAGCCAAGACAGGGGTAATGAAAAACTGTTTTTT. The chain recombines TRBV25-1 with TRBJ1-4, with TRBD1 matching over 8 bases. Germline V lookup: CDR1 MGHDK, CDR2 SYGVNS. Unmatched junction bases numbered 3, after V lost 8 bases and J lost 4 bases. CDR3 length: 13 residues. The complete variable domain, with remaining parts taken from reference TRBV25-1 and TRBJ1-4, reads EADIYQTPRYLVIGTGKKITLECSQTMGHDKMYWYQQDPGMELHLIHYSYGVNSTEKGDLSSESTVSRIRTEHFPLTLESARPSHTSQYLCASQDRGNEKLFFGSGTQLSVL.

CDR3 sequence (DNA): TGTGCCAGCAGTGATGCAGGGTCGAGTCTGAAAAAACTGTTTTTT. This translates into CASSDAGSSLKKLFF. The chain has TRBV6-1 and TRBJ1-4; a possible D gene is TRBD1 (5 bases). CDR1 and CDR2 from the germline V gene are MNHNS and SASEGT. V was trimmed by 3 bases and J by 9 bases, leaving 17 bases between them. CDR3 length equals 15 residues.

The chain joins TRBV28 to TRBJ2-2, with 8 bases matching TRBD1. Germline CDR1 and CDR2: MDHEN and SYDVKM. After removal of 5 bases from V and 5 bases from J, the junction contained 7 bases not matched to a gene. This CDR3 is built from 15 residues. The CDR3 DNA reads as TGTGCCAGCAGTCCGCCGACAGGGGAAACCGGGGAGCTGTTTTTT. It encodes CASSPPTGETGELFF.

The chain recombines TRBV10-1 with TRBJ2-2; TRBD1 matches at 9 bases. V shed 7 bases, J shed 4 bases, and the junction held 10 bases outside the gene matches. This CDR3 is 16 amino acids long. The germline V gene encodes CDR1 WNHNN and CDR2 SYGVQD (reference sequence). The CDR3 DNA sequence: TGCGCCAGCAAACTCCCGGGACAGGGTCCCACCGGGGAGCTGTTTTTT. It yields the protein CASKLPGQGPTGELFF.

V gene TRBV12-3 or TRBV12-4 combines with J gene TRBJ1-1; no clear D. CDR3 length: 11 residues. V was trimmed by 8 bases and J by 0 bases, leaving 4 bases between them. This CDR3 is CASYLNTEAFF. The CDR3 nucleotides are TGTGCCAGCTATTTGAACACTGAAGCTTTCTTT.

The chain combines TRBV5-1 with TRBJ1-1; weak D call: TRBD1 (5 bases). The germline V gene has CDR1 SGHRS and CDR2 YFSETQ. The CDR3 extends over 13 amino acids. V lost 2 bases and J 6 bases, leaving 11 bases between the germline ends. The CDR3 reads CASSLGAAPEAFF. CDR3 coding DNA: TGCGCCAGCAGCTTAGGGGCCGCCCCTGAAGCTTTCTTT.

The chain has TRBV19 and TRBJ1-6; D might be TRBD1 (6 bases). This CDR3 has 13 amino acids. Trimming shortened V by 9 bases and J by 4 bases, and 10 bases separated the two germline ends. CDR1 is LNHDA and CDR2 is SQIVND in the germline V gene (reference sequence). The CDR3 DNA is TGTGCCAGCGAGGACAGTTATAATTCACCCCTCCACTTT. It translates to CASEDSYNSPLHF.

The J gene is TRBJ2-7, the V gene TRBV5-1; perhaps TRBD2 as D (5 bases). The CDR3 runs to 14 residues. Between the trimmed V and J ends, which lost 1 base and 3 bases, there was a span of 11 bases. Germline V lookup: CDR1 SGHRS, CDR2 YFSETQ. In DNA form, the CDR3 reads TGCGCCAGCAGCTTGTCTTTCCGGGACTACGAGCAGTACTTC. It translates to CASSLSFRDYEQYF.

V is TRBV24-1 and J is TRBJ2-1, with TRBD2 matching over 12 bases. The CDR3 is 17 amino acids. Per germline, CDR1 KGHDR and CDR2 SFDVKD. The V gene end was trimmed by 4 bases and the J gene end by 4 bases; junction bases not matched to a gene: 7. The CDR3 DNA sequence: TGTGCCACCAGTGACGGAGCTAGCGGGGGGGGTTACAATGAGCAGTTCTTC. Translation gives CATSDGASGGGYNEQFF.

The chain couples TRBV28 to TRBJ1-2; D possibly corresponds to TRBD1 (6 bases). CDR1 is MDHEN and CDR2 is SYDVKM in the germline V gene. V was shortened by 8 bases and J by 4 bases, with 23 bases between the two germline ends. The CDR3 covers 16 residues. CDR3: CASYDGEGGFAYGYTF. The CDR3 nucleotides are TGTGCCAGCTACGACGGGGAAGGGGGATTCGCCTATGGCTACACCTTC.

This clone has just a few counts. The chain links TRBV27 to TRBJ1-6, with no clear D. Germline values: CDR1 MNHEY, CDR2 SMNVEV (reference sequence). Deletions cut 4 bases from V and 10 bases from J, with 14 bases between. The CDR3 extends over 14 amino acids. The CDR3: CASSSTWAGSPLHF. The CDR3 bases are TGTGCCAGCAGTTCAACTTGGGCTGGCTCACCCCTCCACTTT.

The CDR3 loop is CAISAGAGNTIYF. In nucleotides, the CDR3 is TGTGCCATCAGTGCAGGGGCGGGAAACACCATATATTTT. The chain recombines TRBV10-3 with TRBJ1-3; tentative D call: TRBD1 (6 bases). From germline, CDR1 is ENHRY and CDR2 SYGVKD. The CDR3 runs 13 residues. Trimming took 4 bases from V and 4 from J, leaving 8 bases between them.

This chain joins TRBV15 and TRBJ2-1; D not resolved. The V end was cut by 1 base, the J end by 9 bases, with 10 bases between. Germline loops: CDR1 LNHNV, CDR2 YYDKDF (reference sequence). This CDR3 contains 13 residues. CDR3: CATSRGYSSEQFF. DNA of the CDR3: TGTGCCACCAGCAGAGGGTATTCGAGTGAGCAGTTCTTC.

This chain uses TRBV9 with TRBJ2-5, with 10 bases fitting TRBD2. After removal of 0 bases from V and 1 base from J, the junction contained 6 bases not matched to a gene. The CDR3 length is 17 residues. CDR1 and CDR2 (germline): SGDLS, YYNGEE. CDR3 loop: CASSVEDSGGRQETQYF. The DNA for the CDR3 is TGTGCCAGCAGCGTAGAAGATAGCGGGGGGCGCCAAGAGACCCAGTACTTC.

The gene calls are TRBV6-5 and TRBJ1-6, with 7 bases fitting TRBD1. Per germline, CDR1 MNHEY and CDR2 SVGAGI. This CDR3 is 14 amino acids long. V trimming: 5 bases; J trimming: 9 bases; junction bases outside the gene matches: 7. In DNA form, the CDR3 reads TGTGCCAGCAGTAAACAGGGGTACGCTTCACCCCTCCACTTT. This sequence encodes CASSKQGYASPLHF.

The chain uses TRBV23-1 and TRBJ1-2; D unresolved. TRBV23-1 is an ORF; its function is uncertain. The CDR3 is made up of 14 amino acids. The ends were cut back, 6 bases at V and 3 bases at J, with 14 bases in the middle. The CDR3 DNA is TGCGCCAGCAGGCCAGTAAGAGGAGACTATGGCTACACCTTC. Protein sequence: CASRPVRGDYGYTF.

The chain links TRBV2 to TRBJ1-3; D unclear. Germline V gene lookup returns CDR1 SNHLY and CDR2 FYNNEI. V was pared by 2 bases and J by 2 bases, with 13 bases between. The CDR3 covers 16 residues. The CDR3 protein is CASSESGSRTGNTIYF. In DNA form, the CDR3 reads TGTGCCAGCAGTGAATCGGGGTCGCGGACTGGAAACACCATATATTTT.